This TCR beta chain was found in a study of CD8+CD57+ T cells in acquired aplastic anemia. Study summary: When averaged, DNA from sorted CD4+ and CD8+ cells came to approximately 3 ug.

General study results and limits: The study identified roughly 29 CD8+ CDR3 sequences shared by patients and controls.

The authors sequenced patients whose flow cytometry had shown CD8+CD57+ cell expansion. The cohort consisted entirely of patients having severe acquired aplastic anemia. Genomic DNA templated the TCR beta VDJ and CDR3 profiling. One entry per CDR3 protein, called by TCRdb with MiXCR from the reads. The data show about 150,000 distinct CDR3 sequences, around 47% seen once. The CDR3 is made up of 13 amino acids. Trimming stripped 6 bases from V and 6 bases from J, with 17 bases between. Germline V CDR1 and CDR2: DFQATT, SNEGSKA (reference sequence). With regard to this clonotype: The antigen is not known.

This chain joins TRBV20-1 and TRBJ1-1, with unresolved D. The TCR sequence derives from a human donor with aplastic anemia. Sequenced material: sorted CD4+, CD8+, or CD8+CD57+ T cells (not recorded which) from PBMCs. CDR3 protein: CSAPIRGFSEAFF. The DNA of the CDR3 is TGCAGTGCCCCAATAAGAGGTTTCTCTGAAGCTTTCTTT.